Following are 31 T cell receptor beta chains from one sample sequenced in a study of human T cells and chemical hapten exposure. Using its own MiXCR run on the RACE reads, TCRdb lists one record per CDR3 protein. The top ten clones hold 2.3% of a sample with 240,000 or so distinct CDR3 sequences, 7.5% to 9% of them seen once. The time point denotes: pre-sensitization, week 0. The treatment was: therapeutic diphenylcyclopropenone sensitization with weekly scalp DPC. Sequencing used whole blood, obtained in connection with sensitization to the hapten diphenylcyclopropenone (DPC). The receptors shown here come from a woman aged 40 to 55 with alopecia areata. Some clones in this sample may be carry-over from other donors' samples.

The rearrangement uses TRBV27 and TRBJ1-6, with 10 bases that match TRBD1. V was clipped by 0 bases and J by 6 bases; unmatched bases: 2. The V gene's germline CDR1 is MNHEY and CDR2 SMNVEV (reference sequence). CDR3 length: 16 residues. The CDR3 DNA reads TGTGCCAGCAGTTTATCGTGGGACAGGGGTAATTCACCCCTCCACTTT. Protein: CASSLSWDRGNSPLHF.

A few counts support this clonotype. CDR3 residues: CSVEFRPDTQYF. The DNA of the CDR3 is TGCAGCGTTGAGTTCCGACCAGATACGCAGTATTTT. The genes are TRBV29-1 and TRBJ2-3, with unresolved D. Trimming shortened V by 3 bases and J by 4 bases, and 8 bases separated the two germline ends. This CDR3 spans 12 amino acids. CDR1 SQVTM and CDR2 ANQGSEA come from the germline V gene.

This clonotype was observed many times. V is TRBV7-9 and J is TRBJ1-6, with TRBD1 matching over 7 bases. V was clipped by 5 bases and J by 10 bases; unmatched bases: 14. The length of the CDR3 is 16 residues. The germline CDR1 and CDR2 sequences are SEHNR and FQNEAQ (reference sequence). The CDR3 spells CASSPEGGASRSPLHF. CDR3 in DNA: TGTGCCAGCAGCCCAGAAGGGGGCGCATCTCGATCACCCCTCCACTTT.

The chain couples TRBV4-2 to TRBJ2-5; D unclear. The CDR3 contains 15 residues. V lost 4 bases and J 3 bases, leaving 15 bases between the germline ends. Germline V gene data show CDR1 as LGHNA and CDR2 as YNFKEQ. Here the CDR3 reads CASSRVLGIEETQYF. As DNA, the CDR3 is TGTGCCAGCAGCCGGGTATTGGGCATCGAAGAGACCCAGTACTTC.

This clonotype was seen at least ten times. The J gene is TRBJ2-7, the V gene TRBV29-1, with D possibly matching TRBD2 (7 bases). This CDR3 region has 13 residues. Trimming pared 6 bases from V and 5 bases from J, leaving 17 bases between. The germline CDR1 and CDR2 sequences are SQVTM and ANQGSEA. CDR3 sequence: CSVGLVGGDEQYF. Written as DNA, the CDR3 is TGCAGCGTCGGCCTCGTAGGGGGGGACGAGCAGTACTTC.

This clonotype was detected a few times. The J gene is TRBJ2-4, the V gene TRBV7-9, with D possibly TRBD1 on 6 matching bases. The germline CDR1 and CDR2 sequences are SEHNR and FQNEAQ (reference sequence). V was shortened by 6 bases and J by 2 bases, with 14 bases between the two germline ends. CDR3 length: 15 amino acids. CDR3 residues: CASSYEGTTKNIQYF. In nucleotides, the CDR3 is TGTGCCAGCAGTTATGAGGGGACAACCAAAAACATTCAGTACTTC.

V gene TRBV6-2 or TRBV6-3 combines with J gene TRBJ2-4; TRBD2 aligns across 8 bases. CDR3 length: 17 amino acids. Germline CDR1 is MNHEY and CDR2 is SVGEGT. With 1 base clipped from V and 0 bases from J, the junction kept 5 bases outside the gene matches. Here the CDR3 reads CASSYLLAEPAKNIQYF. CDR3 nucleotide sequence: TGTGCCAGCAGTTACTTACTAGCGGAGCCAGCCAAAAACATTCAGTACTTC.

With regard to this clonotype: Just one base apart from a much larger clone, this may be a read error. The genes are TRBV28 and TRBJ2-4, with 9 bases identical to TRBD2. Germline CDR1 is MDHEN and CDR2 is SYDVKM. The CDR3 is 19 residues long. The CDR3: CANSLASGTLRRAKNIQYF. The CDR3 coding sequence is TGTGCCAACAGTCTCGCTAGCGGGACCCTGAGGAGGGCCAAAAACATTCAGTACTTC.

The V call is TRBV5-1, the J call TRBJ2-1; 11 bases line up with TRBD2. Germline V gene sequence: CDR1 SGHRS, CDR2 YFSETQ. The junction had 9 bases not matched to a gene; V was cut back by 4 bases and J by 6 bases. This CDR3 comprises 16 residues. CDR3: CASSRGTSGWGNEQFF. CDR3 coding DNA: TGCGCCAGCAGCCGCGGGACTAGCGGTTGGGGCAATGAGCAGTTCTTC.

The chain is built from TRBV9 and TRBJ2-7; 8 bases fit TRBD1. CDR1 is SGDLS, CDR2 YYNGEE, per germline. V shed 4 bases and J 1 base; nucleotides not matched to a gene: 10. The CDR3 spans 16 residues. The CDR3, as DNA: TGTGCCAGCAGCTCCCGGGGCGGACAGGGTTCCTACGAGCAGTACTTC. Translated, it gives CASSSRGGQGSYEQYF.

This clonotype was found a few times. This chain links TRBV20-1 with TRBJ1-5; D unclear. The CDR3 spans 14 residues. CDR1 and CDR2 (germline): DFQATT, SNEGSKA (reference sequence). V was pared by 0 bases and J by 2 bases, with 8 bases between. The DNA of the CDR3 is TGCAGTGCTAGAGAGGCAGGTGGCAATCAGCCCCAGCATTTT. Translating gives CSAREAGGNQPQHF.

The chain has TRBV6-2 or TRBV6-3 and TRBJ2-7; no reliable D call. CDR3 length: 13 amino acids. Trimming removed 4 bases at V and 8 bases at J, with 15 bases between. CDR1 and CDR2 (germline): MNHEY, SVGEGT. The CDR3 loop reads CASSWSRALQQYF. The CDR3 nucleotides are TGTGCCAGCAGTTGGTCAAGGGCACTTCAGCAGTACTTC.

Ten or more counts support this clonotype. This sequence joins TRBV2 and TRBJ2-3; the match to TRBD2 covers 7 bases. This CDR3 has 17 residues. Germline CDR1 reads SNHLY; CDR2 reads FYNNEI. Losses at the gene ends were 2 bases for V and 0 bases for J; bases not matched to a gene: 8. CDR3 coding DNA: TGTGCCAGCAGTGAAACCTCGGGGGGTGTTAGCACAGATACGCAGTATTTT. Translated: CASSETSGGVSTDTQYF. Looking up the rest from reference TRBV2 and TRBJ2-3 gives the full variable domain: EPEVTQTPSHQVTQMGQEVILRCVPISNHLYFYWYRQILGQKVEFLVSFYNNEISEKSEIFDDQFSVERPDGSNFTLKIRSTKLEDSAMYFCASSETSGGVSTDTQYFGPGTRLTVL.

V is TRBV19 and J is TRBJ2-2, with 8 bases matching TRBD2. Germline-derived CDR1 and CDR2 are LNHDA and SQIVND (reference sequence). The V and J ends lost 7 bases and 2 bases, in that order; junction bases with no gene match: 12. This CDR3 contains 17 residues. Written as DNA, the CDR3 is TGTGCCAGTACCGCTACCGGACTAGCACCCAACACCGGGGAGCTGTTTTTT. It yields the protein CASTATGLAPNTGELFF.

This clonotype was counted a few times. V is TRBV6-2 or TRBV6-3 and J is TRBJ2-1, with D tentatively TRBD2 (5 bases). The CDR3 is 14 residues long. V was cut by 8 bases and J by 4 bases, with 15 bases left in between. CDR1 is MNHEY, CDR2 SVGEGT, per germline. The CDR3 DNA follows: TGTGCCAGCCAGCGGTCCTCTTTTTACAATGAGCAGTTCTTC. Protein sequence: CASQRSSFYNEQFF.

There are a few counts of this clonotype. The rearrangement uses TRBV27 and TRBJ2-3; D possibly uses TRBD1 or TRBD2 (5 bases each). The CDR3 sequence is 17 residues long. V lost 3 bases, J lost 2 bases, and 18 bases lay in between. Germline CDR1 reads MNHEY; CDR2 reads SMNVEV (reference sequence). CDR3 loop: CASSFQPPYGTTDTQYF. For the CDR3, the DNA is TGTGCCAGCAGTTTCCAGCCCCCCTACGGGACCACAGATACGCAGTATTTT.

This clonotype has just a few counts. CDR3 protein: CASSRNPSEQETQYF. The CDR3 bases are TGCGCCAGCAGCCGGAATCCATCCGAACAAGAGACCCAGTACTTC. This chain connects TRBV4-1 to TRBJ2-5; unclear D gene. The germline gives CDR1 MGHRA, CDR2 YSYEKL. V was trimmed by 4 bases and J by 2 bases, leaving 14 bases between them. CDR3 length: 15 amino acids.

This clonotype was picked up many times. V and J are TRBV14 and TRBJ2-3, with a tentative D call TRBD2 (6 bases). Germline assignment: CDR1 SGHDN and CDR2 FVKESK. Deletions cut 4 bases from V and 1 base from J, with 9 bases between. The CDR3 is made up of 14 amino acids. CDR3 sequence reads: CASSREERTDTQYF. CDR3 DNA: TGTGCCAGCAGCCGGGAGGAGCGCACAGATACGCAGTATTTT.

In its sample, this clonotype was seen a few times. J is TRBJ2-3 and V is TRBV4-1, with D unresolved. The CDR3 totals 12 residues. V lost 1 base, J lost 8 bases, and 7 bases lay in between. CDR1 is MGHRA, CDR2 YSYEKL, per germline. In DNA, the CDR3 is TGCGCCAGCAGCCAAGCATCAGCTACGCAGTATTTT. It encodes CASSQASATQYF.

A few counts support this clonotype. V and J are TRBV6-2 or TRBV6-3 and TRBJ2-5; the match to TRBD1 covers 9 bases. The length of the CDR3 is 16 residues. Germline loops: CDR1 MNHEY, CDR2 SVGEGT. The V segment lost 5 bases and the J segment 9 bases; nucleotides outside the gene matches: 16. CDR3 loop: CASSRRGQGLTGAQYF. The CDR3 bases are TGTGCCAGCAGTCGCCGCGGACAGGGGCTAACGGGGGCCCAGTACTTC.

This clonotype was detected only a few times. The chain employs TRBV20-1 and TRBJ1-4; 7 bases line up with TRBD1. Germline CDR1 DFQATT, CDR2 SNEGSKA (reference sequence). The CDR3 contains 14 residues. Unmatched junction bases numbered 7, after V lost 4 bases and J lost 5 bases. The DNA for the CDR3 is TGCAGTGCTAACAGGGGAATTAGGAATGAAAAACTGTTTTTT. Protein: CSANRGIRNEKLFF.

The chain joins TRBV5-1 to TRBJ2-3, with D perhaps matching TRBD2 (5 bases). The CDR3 loop spans 14 amino acids. Germline values: CDR1 SGHRS, CDR2 YFSETQ. V was shortened by 5 bases and J by 2 bases, with 12 bases between the two germline ends. CDR3 nucleotides: TGCGCCAGCAGTACCGAGCGGTCCACAGATACGCAGTATTTT. Protein product: CASSTERSTDTQYF.

DNA of the CDR3: TGTGCCAGCAGTTTAGGGGTTTCGGGTACCGGGGAGCTGTTTTTT. Translated, it gives CASSLGVSGTGELFF. The gene calls are TRBV12-3 or TRBV12-4 and TRBJ2-2; D ambiguous. The CDR3 totals 15 residues. V was cut by 1 base and J by 5 bases, with 11 bases left in between.

This clonotype has at least ten counts. The chain links TRBV4-3 to TRBJ2-1, with 8 bases aligning to TRBD1. After removal of 0 bases from V and 9 bases from J, the junction contained 13 bases not matched to a gene. The germline V gene has CDR1 LGHNA and CDR2 YSLEER. This CDR3 spans 17 amino acids. In DNA form, the CDR3 reads TGCGCCAGCAGCCAAGATCCGGGCAGGGGGCGTGACGCTGAGCAGTTCTTC. Translated, it gives CASSQDPGRGRDAEQFF.

A few counts support this clonotype. This chain links TRBV7-2 with TRBJ2-1, with TRBD2 identical over 8 bases. CDR1 SGHTA and CDR2 FQGNSA come from the germline V gene. The V gene end was trimmed by 5 bases and the J gene end by 4 bases; junction bases not matched to a gene: 7. The CDR3 is 15 residues long. The CDR3 is CASSASSGLYNEQFF. The DNA for the CDR3 is TGTGCCAGCAGCGCCTCTAGCGGGCTTTACAATGAGCAGTTCTTC.

This clonotype was observed a few times. This sequence joins TRBV4-2 and TRBJ2-1; TRBD2 is a possible D gene (5 bases). CDR1 and CDR2 (germline): LGHNA, YNFKEQ. The CDR3 spans 15 residues. Trimming left V 1 base short and J 3 bases short, with 10 bases between. CDR3 bases: TGTGCCAGCAGCCAAGCCAATGACTACTACAATGAGCAGTTCTTC. Protein product: CASSQANDYYNEQFF.

This clonotype showed up many times. V usage is TRBV9 and J usage is TRBJ1-1; D uncertain. This CDR3 is built from 14 residues. V was pared by 0 bases and J by 0 bases, with 6 bases between. Germline assignment: CDR1 SGDLS and CDR2 YYNGEE. DNA of the CDR3: TGTGCCAGCAGCGTAGATGCGCTGAACACTGAAGCTTTCTTT. It translates to CASSVDALNTEAFF.

About this clonotype: Just one base apart from a much larger clone, this may be a read error. V gene TRBV20-1 combines with J gene TRBJ1-1; 9 nucleotides agree with TRBD1. Germline lookup yields CDR1 DFQATT and CDR2 SNEGSKA (reference sequence). This CDR3 region has 14 residues. With V trimmed by 5 bases and J by 3 bases, 7 bases remained unmatched. In DNA form, the CDR3 reads TGCAGTGCTGGTGGGGGACAGGGAGACACTGAAGCTTTCTTT. Its protein is CSAGGGQGDTEAFF.

The chain links TRBV12-3 or TRBV12-4 to TRBJ2-1, with TRBD2 as a possible D gene (5 bases). The CDR3 consists of 14 residues. V lost 2 bases, J lost 6 bases, and 11 bases lay in between. CDR3: CASSLIASINEQFF. CDR3 coding DNA: TGTGCCAGCAGTTTAATAGCGTCTATCAATGAGCAGTTCTTC.

This clonotype was picked up a small number of times. This sequence joins TRBV6-1 and TRBJ1-4; TRBD1 aligns across 7 bases. The germline V gene encodes CDR1 MNHNS and CDR2 SASEGT. The CDR3 length is 13 residues. Trimming took 6 bases from V and 8 from J; bases not matched to a gene: 6. As DNA, the CDR3 is TGTGCCAGCAGAAGAGGACAGGACGAAAAACTGTTTTTT. Translating gives CASRRGQDEKLFF.

This clonotype occurred a few times. This chain connects TRBV20-1 to TRBJ2-5, with D unclear. V lost 0 bases and J lost 5, with 7 bases in between. The CDR3 has 12 amino acids. Germline CDR1 DFQATT, CDR2 SNEGSKA (reference sequence). CDR3 region: CSARDQRETQYF. The DNA of the CDR3 is TGCAGTGCTAGAGACCAGAGGGAGACCCAGTACTTC.